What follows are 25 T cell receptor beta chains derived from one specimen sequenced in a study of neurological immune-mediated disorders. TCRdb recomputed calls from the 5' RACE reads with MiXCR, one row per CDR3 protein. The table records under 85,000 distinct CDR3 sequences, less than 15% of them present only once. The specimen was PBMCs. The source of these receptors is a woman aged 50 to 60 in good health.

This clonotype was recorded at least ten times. The CDR3 bases are TGCGCCAGCAAGGGACAGGTCACAGATACGCAGTATTTT. It yields the protein CASKGQVTDTQYF. The J gene is TRBJ2-3, the V gene TRBV5-1; 8 bases map to TRBD1. CDR3 length: 13 amino acids. V lost 6 bases and J lost 2; bases outside the gene matches: 2. Germline V CDR1 and CDR2: SGHRS, YFSETQ.

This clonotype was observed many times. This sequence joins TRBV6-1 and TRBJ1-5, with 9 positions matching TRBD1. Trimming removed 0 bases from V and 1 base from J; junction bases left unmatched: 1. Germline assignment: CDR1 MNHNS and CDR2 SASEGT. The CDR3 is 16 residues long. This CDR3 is CASSEAGTGSNQPQHF. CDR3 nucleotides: TGTGCCAGCAGTGAAGCTGGGACAGGGAGCAATCAGCCCCAGCATTTT.

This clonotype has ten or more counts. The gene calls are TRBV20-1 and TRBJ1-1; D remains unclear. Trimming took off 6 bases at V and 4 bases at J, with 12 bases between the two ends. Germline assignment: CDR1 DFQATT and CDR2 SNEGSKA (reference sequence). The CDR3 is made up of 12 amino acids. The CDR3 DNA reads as TGCAGTGCGCCCGGGCAGGTCACTGAAGCTTTCTTT. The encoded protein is CSAPGQVTEAFF.

CDR3 amino acids: CASSPPSFYYEQYF. In nucleotides, the CDR3 is TGTGCCAGCTCACCACCGTCTTTCTACTACGAGCAGTACTTC. The gene calls are TRBV18 and TRBJ2-7; D call uncertain. The CDR3 covers 14 residues. Trimming took off 0 bases at V and 3 bases at J, with 9 bases between the two ends. Germline values: CDR1 KGHSH, CDR2 LQKENI.

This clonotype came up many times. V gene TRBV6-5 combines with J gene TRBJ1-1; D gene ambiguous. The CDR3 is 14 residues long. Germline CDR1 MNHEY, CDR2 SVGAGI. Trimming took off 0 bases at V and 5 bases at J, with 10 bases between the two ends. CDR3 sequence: CASSYSDFGTEAFF. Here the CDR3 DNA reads TGTGCCAGCAGTTACTCCGATTTCGGAACTGAAGCTTTCTTT.

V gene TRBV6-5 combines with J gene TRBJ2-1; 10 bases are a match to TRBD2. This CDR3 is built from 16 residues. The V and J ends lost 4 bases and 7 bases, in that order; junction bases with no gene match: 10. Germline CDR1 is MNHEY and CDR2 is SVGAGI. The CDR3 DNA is TGTGCCAGCAGTTCCCCAGCGGGGGGGCAGGGGAATGAGCAGTTCTTC. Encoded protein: CASSSPAGGQGNEQFF.

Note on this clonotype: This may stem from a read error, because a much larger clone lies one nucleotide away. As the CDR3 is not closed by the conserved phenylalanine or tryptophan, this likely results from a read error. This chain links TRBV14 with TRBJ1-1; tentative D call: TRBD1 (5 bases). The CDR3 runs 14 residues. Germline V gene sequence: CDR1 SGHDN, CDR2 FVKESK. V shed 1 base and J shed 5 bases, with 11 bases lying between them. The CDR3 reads CASSQARGGTEAFL. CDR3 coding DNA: TGTGCCAGCAGCCAAGCTCGCGGGGGGACTGAAGCTTTCTTG.

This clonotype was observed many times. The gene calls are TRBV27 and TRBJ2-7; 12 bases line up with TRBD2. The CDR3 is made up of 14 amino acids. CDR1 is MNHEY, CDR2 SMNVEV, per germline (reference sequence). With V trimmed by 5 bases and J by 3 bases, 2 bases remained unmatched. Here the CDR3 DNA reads TGTGCCAGCAGTGCGACTAGCGGGAGCTACGAGCAGTACTTC. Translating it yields CASSATSGSYEQYF.

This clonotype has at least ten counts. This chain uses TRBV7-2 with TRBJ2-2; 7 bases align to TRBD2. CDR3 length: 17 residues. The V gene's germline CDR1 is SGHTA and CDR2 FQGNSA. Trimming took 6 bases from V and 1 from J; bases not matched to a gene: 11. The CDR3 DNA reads TGTGCCAGCAGACCACTCTGGGGGGGGAGGAACACCGGGGAGCTGTTTTTT. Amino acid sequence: CASRPLWGGRNTGELFF.

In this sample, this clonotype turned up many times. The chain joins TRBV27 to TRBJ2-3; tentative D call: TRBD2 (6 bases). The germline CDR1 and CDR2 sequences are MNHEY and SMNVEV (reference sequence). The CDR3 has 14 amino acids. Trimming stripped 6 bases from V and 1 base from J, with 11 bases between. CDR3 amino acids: CASSPWGGTDTQYF. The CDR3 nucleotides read TGTGCCAGCAGCCCCTGGGGGGGCACAGATACGCAGTATTTT.

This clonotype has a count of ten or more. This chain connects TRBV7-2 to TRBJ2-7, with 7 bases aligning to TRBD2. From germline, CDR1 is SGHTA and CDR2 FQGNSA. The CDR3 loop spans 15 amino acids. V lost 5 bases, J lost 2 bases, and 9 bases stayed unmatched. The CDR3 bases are TGTGCCAGCAGCCTTACCGGGACTACCCCCTACGAGCAGTACTTC. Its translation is CASSLTGTTPYEQYF.

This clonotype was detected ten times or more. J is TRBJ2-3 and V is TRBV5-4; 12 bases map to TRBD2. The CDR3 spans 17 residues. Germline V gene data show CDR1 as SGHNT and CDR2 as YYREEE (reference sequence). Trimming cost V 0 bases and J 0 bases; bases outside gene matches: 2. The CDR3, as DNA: TGTGCCAGCAGCTTGGGGACTAGCGGGACTAGCACAGATACGCAGTATTTT. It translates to CASSLGTSGTSTDTQYF.

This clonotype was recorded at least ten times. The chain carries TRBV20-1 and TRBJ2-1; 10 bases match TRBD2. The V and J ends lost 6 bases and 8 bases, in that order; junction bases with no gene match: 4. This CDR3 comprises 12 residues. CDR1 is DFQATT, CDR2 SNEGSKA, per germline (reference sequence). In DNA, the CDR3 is TGCAGTGCAAAGCGGGAGGGGGATGAGCAGTTCTTC. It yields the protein CSAKREGDEQFF.

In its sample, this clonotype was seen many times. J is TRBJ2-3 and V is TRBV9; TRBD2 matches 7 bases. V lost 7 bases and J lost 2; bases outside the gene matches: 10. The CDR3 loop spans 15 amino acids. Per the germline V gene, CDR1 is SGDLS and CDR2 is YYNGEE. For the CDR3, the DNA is TGTGCCAGCCAGCTTAGCGGGCTTATCACAGATACGCAGTATTTT. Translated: CASQLSGLITDTQYF.

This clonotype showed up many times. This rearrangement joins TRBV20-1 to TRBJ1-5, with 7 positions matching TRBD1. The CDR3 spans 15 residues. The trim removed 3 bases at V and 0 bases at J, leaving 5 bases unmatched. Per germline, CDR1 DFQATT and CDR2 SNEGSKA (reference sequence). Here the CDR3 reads CSASGGQISNQPQHF. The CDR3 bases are TGCAGTGCTAGTGGGGGACAGATTAGCAATCAGCCCCAGCATTTT.

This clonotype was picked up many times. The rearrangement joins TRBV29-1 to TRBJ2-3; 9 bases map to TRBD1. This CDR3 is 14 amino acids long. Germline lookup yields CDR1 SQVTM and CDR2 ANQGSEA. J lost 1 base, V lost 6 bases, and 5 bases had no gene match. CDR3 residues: CSVKGQGGTDTQYF. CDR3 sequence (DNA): TGCAGCGTGAAGGGACAGGGAGGCACAGATACGCAGTATTTT.

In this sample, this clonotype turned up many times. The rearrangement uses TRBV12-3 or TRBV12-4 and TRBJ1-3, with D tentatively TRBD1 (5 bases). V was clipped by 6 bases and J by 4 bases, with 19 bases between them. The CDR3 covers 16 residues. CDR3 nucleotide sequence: TGTGCCAGCAGCCCCTCGGGGATGGGGGGAGGAAACACCATATATTTT. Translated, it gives CASSPSGMGGGNTIYF.

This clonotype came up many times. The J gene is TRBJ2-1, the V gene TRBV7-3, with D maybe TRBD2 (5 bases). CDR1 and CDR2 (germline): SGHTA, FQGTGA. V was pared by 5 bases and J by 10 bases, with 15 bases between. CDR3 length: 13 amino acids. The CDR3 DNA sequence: TGTGCCAGCAGCACTCAAACGGGGTTCGAGCAGTTCTTC. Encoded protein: CASSTQTGFEQFF.

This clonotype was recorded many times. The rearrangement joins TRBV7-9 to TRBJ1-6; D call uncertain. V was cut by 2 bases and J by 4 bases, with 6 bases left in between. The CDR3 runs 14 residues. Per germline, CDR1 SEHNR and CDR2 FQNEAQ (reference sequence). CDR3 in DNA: TGTGCCAGCAGCTTATCAGTTTATAATTCACCCCTCCACTTT. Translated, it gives CASSLSVYNSPLHF.

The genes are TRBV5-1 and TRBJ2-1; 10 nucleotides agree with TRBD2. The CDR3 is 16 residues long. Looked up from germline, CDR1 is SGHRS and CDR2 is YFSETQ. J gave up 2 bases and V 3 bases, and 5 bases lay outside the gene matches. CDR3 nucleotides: TGCGCCAGCAGCTCTCAAGCGGGAGGGCCCTACAATGAGCAGTTCTTC. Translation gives CASSSQAGGPYNEQFF.

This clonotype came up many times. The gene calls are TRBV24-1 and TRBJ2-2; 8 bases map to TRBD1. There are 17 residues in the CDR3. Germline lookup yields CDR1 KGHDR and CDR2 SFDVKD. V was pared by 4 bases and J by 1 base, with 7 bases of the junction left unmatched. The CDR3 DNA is TGTGCCACCAGTGAGCCAGGGGGCGTTGGGAACACCGGGGAGCTGTTTTTT. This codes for CATSEPGGVGNTGELFF.

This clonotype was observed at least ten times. CDR3 sequence reads: CASSAQGVPYEQYF. The CDR3 DNA reads as TGCGCCAGCAGCGCTCAGGGTGTCCCGTACGAGCAGTACTTC. This chain connects TRBV5-1 to TRBJ2-7, with D possibly matching TRBD1 (5 bases). Trimming left V 4 bases short and J 4 bases short, with 15 bases between. Germline loops: CDR1 SGHRS, CDR2 YFSETQ. This CDR3 is 14 amino acids long.

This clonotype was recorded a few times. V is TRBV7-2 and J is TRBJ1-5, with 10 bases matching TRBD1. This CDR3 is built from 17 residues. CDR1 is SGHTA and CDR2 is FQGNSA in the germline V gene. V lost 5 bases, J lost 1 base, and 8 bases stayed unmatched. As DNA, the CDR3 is TGTGCCAGCAGCCCGGGACAGGGGATCATCAGCAATCAGCCCCAGCATTTT. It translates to CASSPGQGIISNQPQHF.

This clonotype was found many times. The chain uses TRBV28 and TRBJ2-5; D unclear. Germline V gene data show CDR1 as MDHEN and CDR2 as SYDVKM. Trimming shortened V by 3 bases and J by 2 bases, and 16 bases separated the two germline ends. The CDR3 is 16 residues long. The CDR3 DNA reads TGTGCCAGCAGTTTCCTGACACTGGCTAGTCAAGAGACCCAGTACTTC. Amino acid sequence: CASSFLTLASQETQYF. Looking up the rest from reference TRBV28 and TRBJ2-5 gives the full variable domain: DVKVTQSSRYLVKRTGEKVFLECVQDMDHENMFWYRQDPGLGLRLIYFSYDVKMKEKGDIPEGYSVSREKKERFSLILESASTNQTSMYLCASSFLTLASQETQYFGPGTRLLVL.

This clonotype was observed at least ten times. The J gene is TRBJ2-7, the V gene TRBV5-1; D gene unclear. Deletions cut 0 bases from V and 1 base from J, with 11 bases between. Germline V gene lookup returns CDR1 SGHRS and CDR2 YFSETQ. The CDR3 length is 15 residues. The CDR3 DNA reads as TGCGCCAGCAGCTTGGTAGCTACCCAGTCCTACGAGCAGTACTTC. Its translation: CASSLVATQSYEQYF.